The 30 T cell receptor beta chains in this list originate from one sample, sequenced in a study of T cells after posttransplantation cyclophosphamide. Some clones are missing from TCRdb's copy, which holds only in-frame ones; the method was immunoSEQ multiplex PCR. The sample contains about 15,000 clones, roughly 91% of which appear only once. Methotrexate plus calcineurin inhibitor accompanied controls' myeloablative marrow transplants; sampling was 1 year later. Sample: PBMCs, taken after an allogeneic stem cell transplant with a calcineurin inhibitor and methotrexate. Receptor source: a male patient aged 45-59 years who received an allogeneic stem cell transplant from an unrelated donor, was CMV-positive, and had chronic GVHD only. The graft donor may have given rise to some T cells.

The chain uses TRBV11-2 and TRBJ2-3; D is perhaps TRBD1 (5 bases). Germline CDR1 and CDR2: SGHAT and FQNNGV. V shed 5 bases and J shed 6 bases, with 15 bases lying between them. This CDR3 is 14 amino acids long. The CDR3 is CASSTGLSGDTQYF. The CDR3 DNA reads as TGTGCCAGCAGCACGGGCCTTTCAGGGGATACGCAGTATTTT. The full variable domain, with the rest looked up from reference TRBV11-2 and TRBJ2-3, is EAGVAQSPRYKIIEKRQSVAFWCNPISGHATLYWYQQILGQGPKLLIQFQNNGVVDDSQLPKDRFSAERLKGVDSTLKIQPAKLEDSAVYLCASSTGLSGDTQYFGPGTRLTVL.

The V call is TRBV28, the J call TRBJ1-5, with TRBD1 identical over 7 bases. Unmatched junction bases numbered 5, after V lost 3 bases and J lost 0 bases. This CDR3 has 16 amino acids. Germline loops: CDR1 MDHEN, CDR2 SYDVKM. The chain's CDR3 is CASSFRRQGSNQPQHF. As DNA, the CDR3 is TGTGCCAGCAGTTTCAGGAGACAGGGTAGCAATCAGCCCCAGCATTTT.

The V and J genes are TRBV7-9 and TRBJ1-2; D gene ambiguous. Germline lookup yields CDR1 SEHNR and CDR2 FQNEAQ (reference sequence). The CDR3 sequence is 16 residues long. V lost 7 bases and J 4 bases, leaving 22 bases between the germline ends. CDR3 nucleotide sequence: TGTGCCAGCACCTACGGAGGACTCCCAGAGGTCTATGGCTACACCTTC. This codes for CASTYGGLPEVYGYTF. Full variable domain (missing parts from reference TRBV7-9 and TRBJ1-2): DTGVSQNPRHKITKRGQNVTFRCDPISEHNRLYWYRQTLGQGPEFLTYFQNEAQLEKSRLLSDRFSAERPKGSFSTLEIQRTEQGDSAMYLCASTYGGLPEVYGYTFGSGTRLTVV.

The chain combines TRBV2 with TRBJ1-1; 11 bases line up with TRBD1. This CDR3 has 18 amino acids. V was clipped by 4 bases and J by 2 bases; unmatched bases: 12. The V gene's germline CDR1 is SNHLY and CDR2 FYNNEI. The CDR3 region has the DNA TGTGCCAGCAGTGCGGGAAGGATTGGACAGGGGGCCAACACTGAAGCTTTCTTT. It is translated as CASSAGRIGQGANTEAFF.

The chain joins TRBV6-5 to TRBJ1-4; 7 bases align to TRBD1. With V trimmed by 2 bases and J by 8 bases, 11 bases remained unmatched. Germline V CDR1 and CDR2: MNHEY, SVGAGI. This CDR3 comprises 16 residues. The DNA for the CDR3 is TGTGCCAGCAGTTACGGGACAGCCGTGGGATCAGAAAAACTGTTTTTT. Translated: CASSYGTAVGSEKLFF.

The chain carries TRBV5-6 and TRBJ2-3; 9 positions match TRBD1. Losses at the gene ends were 0 bases for V and 4 bases for J; bases not matched to a gene: 0. Germline assignment: CDR1 SGHDT and CDR2 YYEEEE. The CDR3 loop spans 14 amino acids. For the CDR3, the DNA is TGTGCCAGCAGCTTGGGACAGGGGGCAGATACGCAGTATTTT. Its translation is CASSLGQGADTQYF. Variable domain in full (rest from reference TRBV5-6 and TRBJ2-3): DAGVTQSPTHLIKTRGQQVTLRCSPKSGHDTVSWYQQALGQGPQFIFQYYEEEERQRGNFPDRFSGHQFPNYSSELNVNALLLGDSALYLCASSLGQGADTQYFGPGTRLTVL.

V usage is TRBV7-2 and J usage is TRBJ1-5, with D tentatively TRBD1 (5 bases). CDR1 and CDR2 from the germline V gene are SGHTA and FQGNSA. The V gene lost 5 bases and the J gene lost 2 bases, with 10 bases spanning the gap. CDR3 length: 14 amino acids. The CDR3 here is CASSARGGNQPQHF. Written as DNA, the CDR3 is TGTGCCAGCAGCGCACGGGGGGGCAATCAGCCCCAGCATTTT.

The rearrangement uses TRBV6-5 and TRBJ2-2; maybe TRBD2 (6 bases). The germline V and J ends were trimmed by 1 base and 7 bases, with 7 bases remaining between them. The CDR3 loop spans 13 amino acids. CDR1 is MNHEY and CDR2 is SVGAGI in the germline V gene. Here the CDR3 reads CASSYFGGGELFF. Written as DNA, the CDR3 is TGTGCCAGCAGTTACTTCGGGGGCGGGGAGCTGTTTTTT.

The rearrangement uses TRBV10-3 and TRBJ1-2; 10 bases line up with TRBD1. This CDR3 has 13 residues. Germline assignment: CDR1 ENHRY and CDR2 SYGVKD. J gave up 3 bases and V 8 bases, and 3 bases lay outside the gene matches. CDR3 amino acids: CAIGGQGDYGYTF. DNA for the CDR3: TGTGCCATCGGTGGACAGGGGGACTATGGCTACACCTTC.

V and J are TRBV15 and TRBJ1-2, with TRBD1 matching 8 bases. The CDR3 runs 14 residues. The J segment lost 6 bases and the V segment lost 3 bases, leaving 6 bases of the junction unmatched. Germline V gives CDR1 LNHNV, CDR2 YYDKDF (reference sequence). CDR3 sequence reads: CATSRQGASHGYTF. CDR3 bases: TGTGCCACCAGCAGGCAGGGGGCCTCACATGGCTACACCTTC. Complete variable domain (other parts from reference TRBV15 and TRBJ1-2): DAMVIQNPRYQVTQFGKPVTLSCSQTLNHNVMYWYQQKSSQAPKLLFHYYDKDFNNEADTPDNFQSRRPNTSFCFLDIRSPGLGDTAMYLCATSRQGASHGYTFGSGTRLTVV.

The rearrangement uses TRBV6-5 and TRBJ1-1; the D is unclear. V was trimmed by 2 bases and J by 5 bases, leaving 15 bases between them. The length of the CDR3 is 15 residues. Germline CDR1 is MNHEY and CDR2 is SVGAGI. The CDR3 protein is CASSYGVGERTEAFF. DNA of the CDR3: TGTGCCAGCAGTTACGGCGTCGGGGAGAGAACTGAAGCTTTCTTT.

This clone was observed a single time. The chain links TRBV9 to TRBJ2-7; D not certain. V was clipped by 0 bases and J by 0 bases, with 7 bases between them. This CDR3 is built from 14 residues. Germline V CDR1 and CDR2: SGDLS, YYNGEE. CDR3 nucleotides: TGTGCCAGCAGCGTAGTACCGAGCTCCTACGAGCAGTACTTC. Its protein product is CASSVVPSSYEQYF.

The chain couples TRBV27 to TRBJ2-1, with a weak D call TRBD2 (7 bases). Germline V CDR1 and CDR2: MNHEY, SMNVEV (reference sequence). The V end was cut by 6 bases, the J end by 8 bases, with 11 bases between. CDR3 length: 12 amino acids. Here the CDR3 reads CASSRGAHEQFF. The CDR3 nucleotides are TGTGCCAGCAGCCGGGGGGCCCATGAGCAGTTCTTC.

The chain employs TRBV28 and TRBJ1-2; D possibly corresponds to TRBD1 (5 bases). The CDR3 length is 14 residues. The germline gives CDR1 MDHEN, CDR2 SYDVKM. V lost 2 bases to trimming and J lost 4 bases, with 11 bases between them. The CDR3 nucleotides are TGTGCCAGCAGTTTACCCGACGGGGGCTATGGCTACACCTTC. Translated: CASSLPDGGYGYTF.

The chain couples TRBV19 to TRBJ2-1; 9 nucleotides align to TRBD1. Germline CDR1 and CDR2: LNHDA and SQIVND (reference sequence). CDR3 length: 16 amino acids. V lost 5 bases to trimming and J lost 5 bases; unmatched junction nucleotides: 10. CDR3 bases: TGTGCCAGTAGTCTCTGGGGACAGGGCTTGGACAATGAGCAGTTCTTC. Protein sequence: CASSLWGQGLDNEQFF.

This chain connects TRBV19 to TRBJ2-3, with D unclear. The CDR3 contains 13 residues. Trimming removed 3 bases at V and 1 base at J, with 5 bases between. Germline V gives CDR1 LNHDA, CDR2 SQIVND (reference sequence). In DNA form, the CDR3 reads TGTGCCAGTAGTATCGGAGGCACAGATACGCAGTATTTT. This codes for CASSIGGTDTQYF.

This chain joins TRBV19 and TRBJ2-2, with D perhaps TRBD2 (6 bases). Germline CDR1 reads LNHDA; CDR2 reads SQIVND (reference sequence). V lost 6 bases and J lost 6, with 14 bases in between. The CDR3 contains 14 residues. The DNA of the CDR3 is TGTGCCAGTAGCCTGGCGGGGAGCCCCGGGGAGCTGTTTTTT. It codes for CASSLAGSPGELFF.

This clone was recorded only once. The J gene is TRBJ1-2, the V gene TRBV6-1; D remains ambiguous. V was shortened by 1 base and J by 6 bases, with 18 bases between the two germline ends. Germline CDR1 and CDR2: MNHNS and SASEGT. The CDR3 length is 16 residues. The CDR3, as DNA: TGTGCCAGCAGTGAAGTAATGAGGGTAGGAAGTGATGGCTACACCTTC. Its protein product is CASSEVMRVGSDGYTF.

The sample holds a few counts of this clone. J is TRBJ2-7 and V is TRBV6-1, with D possibly TRBD1 on 5 matching bases. Looked up from germline, CDR1 is MNHNS and CDR2 is SASEGT. The V end was cut by 5 bases, the J end by 4 bases, with 12 bases between. The CDR3 loop spans 13 amino acids. CDR3 sequence (DNA): TGTGCCAGCAGTTTATTCAGGGAATACGAGCAGTACTTC. Its translation: CASSLFREYEQYF.

This rearrangement joins TRBV7-8 to TRBJ2-3; TRBD2 agrees at 16 bases. Germline V lookup: CDR1 SGHVS, CDR2 FQNEAQ. The CDR3 sequence is 20 residues long. J lost 5 bases, V lost 4 bases, and 15 bases had no gene match. The CDR3 is CASSSPGTSGTSGRGDTQYF. The DNA for the CDR3 is TGTGCCAGCAGCTCTCCCGGGACCTCCGGGACTAGCGGGAGGGGAGATACGCAGTATTTT.

This clone was observed a single time. The rearrangement links TRBV6-5 to TRBJ2-7; 11 bases are shared with TRBD2. The CDR3 is 15 amino acids. V was pared by 5 bases and J by 2 bases, with 5 bases of the junction left unmatched. Germline lookup yields CDR1 MNHEY and CDR2 SVGAGI. The CDR3 DNA is TGTGCCAGCAGTACGACTAGCGGGGCCACCTACGAGCAGTACTTC. It is translated as CASSTTSGATYEQYF.

V gene TRBV9 combines with J gene TRBJ2-7, with TRBD2 matching over 7 bases. J gave up 2 bases and V 0 bases, and 5 bases lay outside the gene matches. The germline gives CDR1 SGDLS, CDR2 YYNGEE. This CDR3 comprises 15 residues. This chain's CDR3 is CASSVEAGDTYEQYF. In DNA form, the CDR3 reads TGTGCCAGCAGCGTAGAGGCGGGAGATACCTACGAGCAGTACTTC.

The chain couples TRBV5-1 to TRBJ2-1, with D possibly matching TRBD1 (6 bases). The CDR3 covers 15 residues. V lost 4 bases and J lost 3, with 14 bases in between. Germline V CDR1 and CDR2: SGHRS, YFSETQ. DNA for the CDR3: TGCGCCAGCAGCCTCCGGGACACCTTCTACAATGAGCAGTTCTTC. It translates to CASSLRDTFYNEQFF.

The gene calls are TRBV4-1 and TRBJ2-1, with D possibly being TRBD2 (5 bases). The V gene lost 0 bases and the J gene lost 0 bases, with 12 bases spanning the gap. Germline CDR1 is MGHRA and CDR2 is YSYEKL. This CDR3 contains 17 residues. The CDR3 is CASSQDERESSYNEQFF. CDR3 DNA sequence: TGCGCCAGCAGCCAAGATGAACGGGAAAGCTCCTACAATGAGCAGTTCTTC.

The chain has TRBV4-3 and TRBJ2-7; 11 nucleotides line up with TRBD2. Germline V gives CDR1 LGHNA, CDR2 YSLEER. The CDR3 length is 18 residues. V shed 0 bases, J shed 3 bases, and the junction held 10 bases outside the gene matches. In DNA form, the CDR3 reads TGCGCCAGCAGCCAAGAATGGATAGCGGGAGGGCGTAGCTACGAGCAGTACTTC. This codes for CASSQEWIAGGRSYEQYF.

The table lists this clone with a count of one. This sequence joins TRBV4-2 and TRBJ2-5; 9 bases are shared with TRBD1. The V gene's germline CDR1 is LGHNA and CDR2 YNFKEQ. The CDR3 is made up of 16 amino acids. Trimming cost V 0 bases and J 5 bases; bases outside gene matches: 7. This CDR3 is CASSQDVGTGRETQYF. The CDR3, as DNA: TGTGCCAGCAGCCAAGATGTCGGGACAGGGAGGGAGACCCAGTACTTC.

The J gene is TRBJ2-7, the V gene TRBV28; D possibly corresponds to TRBD2 (6 bases). This CDR3 is built from 14 residues. CDR1 and CDR2 from the germline V gene are MDHEN and SYDVKM. With 5 bases removed from V and 2 bases from J, the gap between germline ends came to 13 bases. CDR3 protein: CASSPPGLAYEQYF. The CDR3 DNA reads as TGTGCCAGCAGTCCGCCGGGACTGGCCTACGAGCAGTACTTC.

The chain is built from TRBV6-1 and TRBJ2-2, with TRBD2 matching 10 bases. Germline assignment: CDR1 MNHNS and CDR2 SASEGT. V gave up 10 bases and J gave up 6 bases; unmatched junction bases: 11. This CDR3 has 15 residues. CDR3 nucleotides: TGTGCCACCAACGCCTGGCTAGCGGGAGCCGGGGAGCTGTTTTTT. This encodes CATNAWLAGAGELFF.

V is TRBV7-3 and J is TRBJ2-7; the match to TRBD2 covers 7 bases. CDR3 length equals 13 residues. CDR1 is SGHTA and CDR2 is FQGTGA in the germline V gene. V shed 0 bases, J shed 7 bases, and the junction held 3 bases outside the gene matches. CDR3 sequence: CASSLTSSGEQYF. DNA for the CDR3: TGTGCCAGCAGCTTAACGTCTAGCGGTGAGCAGTACTTC.

The chain employs TRBV28 and TRBJ1-2; D gene uncertain. V was shortened by 7 bases and J by 3 bases, with 9 bases between the two germline ends. Germline CDR1 reads MDHEN; CDR2 reads SYDVKM. CDR3 length equals 12 residues. DNA for the CDR3: TGTGCCAGCAATGACGGGGACTATGGCTACACCTTC. It encodes CASNDGDYGYTF.